This TCR beta chain was observed in a study of Ad26.COV2.S vaccination and SARS-CoV-2 variants. Across the whole study: The donor participated in the COV1001 trial, in its Ad26.COV2.S arm.

Per the germline V gene, CDR1 is MDHEN and CDR2 is SYDVKM. V dropped 3 bases and J dropped 2; count of bases not matched to a gene: 7. There are 16 residues in the CDR3. Noted treatment: around 19 received Ad26.COV2.S at low or high dose, single or two shots; about 5 received placebo; per-sample allocation not given. After the first vaccine or placebo injection, samples were drawn on day 63. TCRdb's copy holds only in-frame clones and misses some; the assay was immunoSEQ multiplex PCR. The sample holds some 480,000 clones; 87% are singletons and the top ten take 13%. The chain recombines TRBV28 with TRBJ1-5, with 7 bases identical to TRBD1. Here the sequenced sample was peripheral blood, taken in a trial of Ad26.COV2.S vaccine versus placebo. The clonotype was recovered from a person aged 18-60 years who received the Ad26.COV2.S COVID-19 vaccine or a placebo. The CDR3 DNA sequence: TGTGCCAGCAGTTTGTTGCAGGGGGATGGCAATCAGCCCCAGCATTTT. Translated, it gives CASSLLQGDGNQPQHF.